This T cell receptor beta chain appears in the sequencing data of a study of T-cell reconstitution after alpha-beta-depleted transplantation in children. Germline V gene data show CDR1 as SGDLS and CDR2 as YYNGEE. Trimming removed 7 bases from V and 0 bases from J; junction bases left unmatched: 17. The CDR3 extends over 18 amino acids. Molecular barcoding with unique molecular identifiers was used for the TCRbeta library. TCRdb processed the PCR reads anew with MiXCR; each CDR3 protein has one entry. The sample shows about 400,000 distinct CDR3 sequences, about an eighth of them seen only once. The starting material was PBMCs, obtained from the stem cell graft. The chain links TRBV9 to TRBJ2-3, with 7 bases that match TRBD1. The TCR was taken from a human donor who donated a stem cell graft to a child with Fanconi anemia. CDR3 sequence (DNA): TGTGCCAGCCTGAGAAGCGGACAGGTCCCTTTTAGCACAGATACGCAGTATTTT. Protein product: CASLRSGQVPFSTDTQYF. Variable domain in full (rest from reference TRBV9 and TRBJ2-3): DSGVTQTPKHLITATGQRVTLRCSPRSGDLSVYWYQQSLDQGLQFLIQYYNGEERAKGNILERFSAQQFPDLHSELNLSSLELGDSALYFCASLRSGQVPFSTDTQYFGPGTRLTVL.